This T cell receptor (beta chain) was documented in a study of tumor-infiltrating lymphocytes in primary liver carcinoma (dated by TCRdb to about 2017). A note on the overall study: The five patients, three men and two women aged 30 to 69 years, had hepatocellular carcinoma (four) or combined HCC and intrahepatic cholangiocarcinoma (one). Reproducibility between technical replicate repertoires was high, with correlation coefficients above 0.95 and mean shared-clone rates about 0.9. To link TCRbeta repertoire diversity to the local molecular phenotype, the 25 to 30 tumor region samples were profiled with Agilent mRNA microarrays. The tumors of the five patients were staged as T1-T3 N0M0, with maximum diameters ranging from about 4 to 11 cm. Roughly 3.65 to 7.13 million productive TCRbeta reads were obtained per sample, and no significant difference in read depth was found between tissue types. For each liver tumor, the study sampled five regions along with adjacent normal tissue and blood, and applied TCRbeta repertoire sequencing, expression microarrays and whole-exome sequencing. A total of 35 or so specimens from 5 patients underwent TCRbeta repertoire sequencing, comprising 25 or so tumor regions, 5 adjacent noncancerous liver tissues and 5 peripheral blood samples.

Without any cell sorting, total RNA and DNA were co-extracted from 20-30 mg of bulk tissue using the AllPrep DNA/RNA mini kit. Surgical resection was performed in China between late 2015 and early 2016 on about 5 patients with histopathologically diagnosed primary liver carcinoma. Chronic HBV infection was present in the patients, and the patients were treatment-naive at sampling. Five spatially separated regions were sampled per tumor: superior, inferior, left-lateral and right-lateral poles, plus the tumor centre. Histology showed that every tumor sample contained more than 80% viable tumor cells. Fresh tumor and adjacent tissue pieces were bisected; one half was stored in RNAlater at -80°C, the other sent for histology. What the work shows at the level of the full study, not this receptor alone: With just a few patients in the study, the authors point out that the findings should be validated in a larger study. Repertoire overlap was found to be higher between tumor regions (mean about 35%) than between tumor-adjacent (around 17%) or tumor-blood (14%) pairs, consistent with antigen-driven expansion. Bulk unsorted samples precluded comparing CD4+ and CD8+ T cell repertoires. Only about 7.5-24% of top clones were present in all five regions of a tumor, suggesting spatial heterogeneity of tumor-infiltrating T cells. The top 250 clones accounted for a significantly greater share of the repertoire in tumors than in blood (p = 0.039). Because only the TCR beta chain was sequenced and unpaired alpha chains were not captured, true repertoire diversity is likely underestimated.

Using a constant-region primer and ProtoScript II reverse transcriptase, TCRbeta-specific cDNA was reverse-transcribed from 400 to 550 ng total RNA. Construction of the TCRbeta libraries relied on three nested rounds of multiplex PCR, following a slightly modified ARM-PCR procedure. Sample barcodes and Illumina adapters were added in a final 25-cycle PCR with Deep VentR polymerase. Before sequencing, amplicons between 200 and 500 bp were purified from gel using a QIAquick gel extraction kit. The TCRbeta amplicons were sequenced with 250-bp paired-end reads on an Illumina HiSeq 2500. Per the source publication's procedure: Quality trimming of reads was performed with Trimmomatic v0.33, and paired reads were merged with FLASH v1.2.11 so that full CDR3 sequences could be recovered. V, D and J germline segments were assigned to the rearranged TCRbeta sequences by MiGEC v1.2.1b. Clonotype statistics and Shannon-Wiener diversity indices were computed with VDJtools v1.0.0. Except for diversity analysis, only the 250 most abundant clonotypes of each sample were used in subsequent analyses to reduce sampling bias. TCRdb redid the processing of the public reads, applying fastp at Q25 and MiXCR, and retained in-frame beta chains. When rows share a CDR3 protein, they turn into one entry using the most common DNA and genes. TCRdb's processing, not the study's, gives the V and J calls here. This sample gives about 97,000 distinct CDR3 sequences in total; around 71% of them show up just once. 12% of the sample goes to the ten largest clones.

Concerning this clonotype itself: Its antigen is still unknown. A read error may account for a junction end that differs from germline.

Material for sequencing was liver tumor tissue from sampling region 2. The cell subset or site label, read with the paper, signifies: tumor region T2, inferior pole. This TCR derives from a woman aged 55-69 years with primary liver carcinoma and hepatitis B virus infection.

The nucleotide sequence reads as follows: TGTGCCGGCAGCAGAGTCCGAGCATACGAGCAGTACTTC. Translated, this is CAGSRVRAYEQYF. Here the chain combines TRBV11-2 and TRBJ2-7, with the identity of the D gene unclear. There are 13 amino acids in the CDR3, from cysteine to phenylalanine inclusive. The sequence is cut down to CDR3 DNA, 39 bases in frame from base 1. The CDR1 and CDR2 encoded by the germline V gene are SGHAT and FQNNGV.